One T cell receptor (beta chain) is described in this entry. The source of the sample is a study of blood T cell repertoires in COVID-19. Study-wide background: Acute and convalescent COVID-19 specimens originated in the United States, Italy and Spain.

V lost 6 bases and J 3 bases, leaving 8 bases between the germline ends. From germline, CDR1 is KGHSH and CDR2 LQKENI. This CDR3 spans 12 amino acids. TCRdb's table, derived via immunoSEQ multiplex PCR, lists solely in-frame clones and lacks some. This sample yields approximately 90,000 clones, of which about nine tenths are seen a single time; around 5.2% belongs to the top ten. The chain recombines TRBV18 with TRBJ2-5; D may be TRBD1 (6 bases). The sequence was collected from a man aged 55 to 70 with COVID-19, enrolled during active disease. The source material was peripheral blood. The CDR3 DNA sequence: TGTGCCAGCTCCCGGGACAAAGAGACCCAGTACTTC. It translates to CASSRDKETQYF.